This passage covers 32 T cell receptor beta chains from one sample sequenced in a study of CD8+ T cells in alopecia areata. Treatment in this sample: oral pan-JAK inhibitor, 5-10 mg twice daily. Sequencing used cDNA as its template, made by extracting RNA and reverse transcribing it. Generated by immunoSEQ multiplex PCR, the TCRdb table keeps only in-frame clones and is missing some. This table has tens of thousands of clones, just over 45% appearing once. Sequenced here: CD8+ T cells sorted from blood, sampled at approximately week 36, from a patient treated with tofacitinib. Receptors originate from a human donor with alopecia areata.

This clone showed up just a few times. The chain links TRBV4-3 to TRBJ1-1, with TRBD1 matching over 7 bases. Germline values: CDR1 LGHNA, CDR2 YSLEER. J was trimmed by 1 base and V by 4 bases; bases with no gene match: 6. The CDR3 has 15 residues. CDR3 in amino acids: CASSLWDSSNTEAFF. The CDR3, as DNA: TGCGCCAGCAGCCTTTGGGACAGTTCGAACACTGAAGCTTTCTTT.

This clone was seen once. The CDR3 reads CASSITGRGDQPQHF. Here the CDR3 DNA reads TGTGCCAGTAGTATTACAGGGCGCGGGGATCAGCCCCAGCATTTT. The chain is built from TRBV19 and TRBJ1-5, with D possibly TRBD1 on 6 matching bases. The CDR3 runs to 15 residues. The germline V and J ends were trimmed by 3 bases and 5 bases, with 14 bases remaining between them. Per germline, CDR1 LNHDA and CDR2 SQIVND (reference sequence).

Written as DNA, the CDR3 is TGCAGCGTTGAGGACCACAGGATTTTGGGCTACGAGCAGTACTTC. Amino acid sequence: CSVEDHRILGYEQYF. J is TRBJ2-7 and V is TRBV29-1; the D gene is possibly TRBD1 (5 bases). The length of the CDR3 is 15 residues. V was clipped by 3 bases and J by 3 bases, with 18 bases between them. Germline CDR1 SQVTM, CDR2 ANQGSEA.

The J gene is TRBJ1-2, the V gene TRBV29-1; the match to TRBD1 covers 8 bases. In germline, CDR1 is SQVTM, CDR2 ANQGSEA. Trimming removed 7 bases from V and 4 bases from J; junction bases left unmatched: 8. This CDR3 has 13 amino acids. In DNA, the CDR3 is TGCAGCGCACCCCAGGGGGCCGGCTATGGCTACACCTTC. Encoded protein: CSAPQGAGYGYTF.

This clone was counted a few times. The V call is TRBV5-6, the J call TRBJ2-7, with D possibly TRBD2 on 7 matching bases. This CDR3 comprises 15 residues. The germline CDR1 and CDR2 sequences are SGHDT and YYEEEE. The ends were cut back, 1 base at V and 5 bases at J, with 16 bases in the middle. CDR3 in DNA: TGTGCCAGCAGCTTGTTTAGGGAAGGGGGGGACGAGCAGTACTTC. This gives the protein CASSLFREGGDEQYF.

This rearrangement joins TRBV4-1 to TRBJ1-5; 9 bases map to TRBD1. V lost 5 bases, J lost 3 bases, and 14 bases stayed unmatched. CDR1 is MGHRA and CDR2 is YSYEKL in the germline V gene. The CDR3 length is 18 residues. This CDR3 is CASSSYGQGLDNNQPQHF. The CDR3 DNA follows: TGCGCCAGCAGCTCTTACGGACAGGGGTTAGACAACAATCAGCCCCAGCATTTT.

The table lists this clone with a count of one. The chain carries TRBV10-3 and TRBJ2-5; possible D gene TRBD2, 6 bases. Germline CDR1 and CDR2: ENHRY and SYGVKD. Trimming left V 8 bases short and J 1 base short, with 14 bases between. This CDR3 region has 14 residues. CDR3 bases: TGTGCCATCGGCGGGGTGGTAGGCCAAGAGACCCAGTACTTC. Translated: CAIGGVVGQETQYF.

The rearrangement joins TRBV11-2 to TRBJ2-2; D may match TRBD1 or TRBD2 (5 bases each). CDR3 length equals 14 residues. Germline lookup yields CDR1 SGHAT and CDR2 FQNNGV. Between the trimmed V and J ends, which lost 5 bases and 6 bases, there was a span of 13 bases. The CDR3 DNA reads as TGTGCCAGCAGCCTAGGCAGGGACGCCGGGGAGCTGTTTTTT. This codes for CASSLGRDAGELFF.

There are a few counts of this clone. This sequence joins TRBV27 and TRBJ1-2; D is unclear. The CDR3 is 13 amino acids. In germline, CDR1 is MNHEY, CDR2 SMNVEV (reference sequence). The V end lost 3 bases, the J end lost 4 bases, and 9 bases lay between the germline ends. The CDR3 region has the DNA TGTGCCAGCAGTTTGGGCAGATCCTATGGCTACACCTTC. Translation gives CASSLGRSYGYTF.

This clone was seen only a few times. J is TRBJ2-7 and V is TRBV7-9; D is possibly TRBD1 (5 bases). CDR1 SEHNR and CDR2 FQNEAQ come from the germline V gene (reference sequence). This CDR3 is built from 14 residues. The V and J ends lost 3 bases and 7 bases respectively, with 16 bases between them. The CDR3: CASSFGAAPEEQYF. Written as DNA, the CDR3 is TGTGCCAGCAGCTTTGGGGCCGCACCTGAGGAGCAGTACTTC.

This clone showed up just a few times. The gene calls are TRBV7-9 and TRBJ2-7; no definite D call. V gave up 1 base and J gave up 5 bases, with 9 bases separating them. The CDR3 is 13 amino acids. Germline CDR1 and CDR2: SEHNR and FQNEAQ (reference sequence). In DNA, the CDR3 is TGTGCCAGCAGCTTAGTAGCAGGAAACGAGCAGTACTTC. Amino acid sequence: CASSLVAGNEQYF.

This chain connects TRBV15 to TRBJ2-5; no clear D gene. Trimming shortened V by 0 bases and J by 4 bases, and 12 bases separated the two germline ends. The V gene's germline CDR1 is LNHNV and CDR2 YYDKDF (reference sequence). There are 15 residues in the CDR3. The DNA for the CDR3 is TGTGCCACCAGCAGAGATTTAAGCGCCGGAGAGACCCAGTACTTC. This sequence encodes CATSRDLSAGETQYF. Drawing the rest from reference TRBV15 and TRBJ2-5, the complete variable domain is DAMVIQNPRYQVTQFGKPVTLSCSQTLNHNVMYWYQQKSSQAPKLLFHYYDKDFNNEADTPDNFQSRRPNTSFCFLDIRSPGLGDTAMYLCATSRDLSAGETQYFGPGTRLLVL.

J is TRBJ2-3 and V is TRBV11-2; 9 bases match TRBD2. Germline-derived CDR1 and CDR2 are SGHAT and FQNNGV. V lost 5 bases, J lost 1 base, and 13 bases stayed unmatched. This CDR3 spans 18 amino acids. In DNA form, the CDR3 reads TGTGCCAGCAGCCCCCGGCCTCTGGGCGGGGGGGGCACAGATACGCAGTATTTT. It is translated as CASSPRPLGGGGTDTQYF.

V is TRBV4-1 and J is TRBJ1-1; 9 bases line up with TRBD1. There are 16 residues in the CDR3. Germline CDR1 reads MGHRA; CDR2 reads YSYEKL. J was trimmed by 7 bases and V by 2 bases; bases with no gene match: 11. CDR3 sequence (DNA): TGCGCCAGCAGCCAAAAACAGGGGGCCCTCCTCAATGAAGCTTTCTTT. Translated: CASSQKQGALLNEAFF.

This chain connects TRBV19 to TRBJ1-1; perhaps TRBD1 as D (5 bases). The CDR3 contains 14 residues. The ends were cut back, 7 bases at V and 2 bases at J, with 14 bases in the middle. The V gene's germline CDR1 is LNHDA and CDR2 SQIVND (reference sequence). CDR3 coding DNA: TGTGCCAGTACCATCGGCGGGGCCAACACTGAAGCTTTCTTT. Its translation: CASTIGGANTEAFF.

This chain connects TRBV6-5 to TRBJ2-5, with D possibly TRBD2 on 5 matching bases. Trimming pared 3 bases from V and 7 bases from J, leaving 18 bases between. Germline lookup yields CDR1 MNHEY and CDR2 SVGAGI. CDR3 size: 15 residues. CDR3 region: CASSYRSGWGWTQYF. The CDR3 DNA follows: TGTGCCAGCAGTTATCGAAGCGGATGGGGATGGACCCAGTACTTC.

This clone has just a few counts. This sample includes further DNA sequences coding for the same CDR3. The rearrangement uses TRBV9 and TRBJ2-6; 8 bases are a match to TRBD1. Trimming removed 2 bases from V and 0 bases from J; junction bases left unmatched: 4. CDR3 size: 17 residues. Germline CDR1 and CDR2: SGDLS and YYNGEE. The CDR3 region has the DNA TGTGCCAGCAGCGTCCGGACAGGGAGCTCTGGGGCCAACGTCCTGACTTTC. Translation: CASSVRTGSSGANVLTF.

The chain links TRBV7-9 to TRBJ2-3, with D perhaps given as TRBD1 or TRBD2 (5 bases each). V was shortened by 10 bases and J by 4 bases, with 18 bases between the two germline ends. The CDR3 has 14 residues. Per germline, CDR1 SEHNR and CDR2 FQNEAQ (reference sequence). The CDR3 is CATQQEVGSDTQYF. The CDR3 DNA sequence: TGTGCCACACAACAGGAGGTTGGTTCAGATACGCAGTATTTT.

This clone appeared once. The chain uses TRBV9 and TRBJ2-3; 10 positions match TRBD2. Trimming took 6 bases from V and 6 from J; bases not matched to a gene: 13. Germline V gene sequence: CDR1 SGDLS, CDR2 YYNGEE. This CDR3 has 16 residues. In nucleotides, the CDR3 is TGTGCCAGCACCCCCCTGGATAGCGGGAGGTGGGATACGCAGTATTTT. It encodes CASTPLDSGRWDTQYF.

This clone was detected a few times. V and J are TRBV27 and TRBJ2-3, with D unresolved. The CDR3 totals 14 residues. V lost 4 bases and J lost 2, with 10 bases in between. CDR1 is MNHEY, CDR2 SMNVEV, per germline (reference sequence). The CDR3 region is CASSWASATDTQYF. The DNA of the CDR3 is TGTGCCAGCAGTTGGGCCTCTGCCACAGATACGCAGTATTTT.

This clone was seen many times. This chain connects TRBV19 to TRBJ2-7; 8 nucleotides match TRBD2. The CDR3 spans 14 residues. Germline CDR1 LNHDA, CDR2 SQIVND (reference sequence). J gave up 3 bases and V 3 bases, and 4 bases lay outside the gene matches. Written as DNA, the CDR3 is TGTGCCAGTAGTATTGGCCTAGCGGGCTACGAGCAGTACTTC. Translation gives CASSIGLAGYEQYF. Filled out from reference TRBV19 and TRBJ2-7, the complete variable domain reads DGGITQSPKYLFRKEGQNVTLSCEQNLNHDAMYWYRQDPGQGLRLIYYSQIVNDFQKGDIAEGYSVSREKKESFPLTVTSAQKNPTAFYLCASSIGLAGYEQYFGPGTRLTVT.

The sample holds one count of this clone. J is TRBJ2-7 and V is TRBV30; TRBD2 aligns across 13 bases. Losses at the gene ends were 0 bases for V and 7 bases for J; bases not matched to a gene: 6. The CDR3 is made up of 15 amino acids. Germline V lookup: CDR1 GTSNPN, CDR2 SVGIG (reference sequence). The CDR3 reads CAWSVGLAGASEQYF. CDR3 nucleotides: TGTGCCTGGAGTGTCGGACTAGCGGGAGCGAGTGAGCAGTACTTC.

This chain links TRBV27 with TRBJ2-7; D is perhaps TRBD2 (5 bases). The V gene's germline CDR1 is MNHEY and CDR2 SMNVEV (reference sequence). The V gene lost 5 bases and the J gene lost 0 bases, with 17 bases spanning the gap. The CDR3 is 16 residues long. The CDR3 region is CASSPRGSALSYEQYF. The CDR3 DNA is TGTGCCAGCAGTCCCCGGGGTAGCGCGCTCTCCTACGAGCAGTACTTC.

This clone was picked up a small number of times. This rearrangement joins TRBV15 to TRBJ1-2, with a tentative D call TRBD1 (6 bases). The V gene's germline CDR1 is LNHNV and CDR2 YYDKDF (reference sequence). The V gene lost 0 bases and the J gene lost 4 bases, with 12 bases spanning the gap. The CDR3 contains 15 residues. The CDR3 is CATSRDMTGGYGYTF. The CDR3 DNA reads TGTGCCACCAGCAGAGATATGACAGGAGGCTATGGCTACACCTTC.

The rearrangement uses TRBV29-1 and TRBJ1-2, with a weak D call TRBD1 (5 bases). The CDR3 runs to 11 residues. Trimming stripped 7 bases from V and 7 bases from J, with 13 bases between. Germline assignment: CDR1 SQVTM and CDR2 ANQGSEA. CDR3 region: CSARGEGGYTF. CDR3 nucleotide sequence: TGCAGCGCTCGGGGGGAAGGTGGCTACACCTTC. The full variable domain, with the rest looked up from reference TRBV29-1 and TRBJ1-2, is SAVISQKPSRDICQRGTSLTIQCQVDSQVTMMFWYRQQPGQSLTLIATANQGSEATYESGFVIDKFPISRPNLTFSTLTVSNMSPEDSSIYLCSARGEGGYTFGSGTRLTVV.

CDR3 sequence (DNA): TGTGCCAGCAGCGAGGACAGGGTGGGCAGTCAGCCCCAGCATTTT. Amino acids: CASSEDRVGSQPQHF. The chain joins TRBV7-8 to TRBJ1-5; 8 nucleotides line up with TRBD1. V lost 5 bases to trimming and J lost 6 bases; unmatched junction nucleotides: 9. Germline values: CDR1 SGHVS, CDR2 FQNEAQ. The CDR3 runs to 15 residues.

This clone was detected a few times. The CDR3 loop is CAVEETVDSNQPQHF. The CDR3 nucleotides are TGTGCCGTCGAGGAGACGGTCGATAGCAATCAGCCCCAGCATTTT. The chain recombines TRBV28 with TRBJ1-5; D is unresolved. The CDR3 extends over 15 amino acids. Germline V gene sequence: CDR1 MDHEN, CDR2 SYDVKM. Trimming removed 11 bases from V and 0 bases from J, with 17 bases in between.

This clone was seen only a few times. This chain uses TRBV6-5 with TRBJ2-2; D call uncertain. The ends were cut back, 3 bases at V and 2 bases at J, with 4 bases in the middle. Germline V gene sequence: CDR1 MNHEY, CDR2 SVGAGI. There are 13 residues in the CDR3. For the CDR3, the DNA is TGTGCCAGCAGTTATAGTAACACCGGGGAGCTGTTTTTT. Amino acids: CASSYSNTGELFF.

This clone occurred a few times. The chain recombines TRBV27 with TRBJ1-5; no definite D call. This CDR3 comprises 14 residues. V lost 5 bases and J lost 2, with 10 bases in between. The V gene's germline CDR1 is MNHEY and CDR2 SMNVEV (reference sequence). In DNA, the CDR3 is TGTGCCAGCAGTCTCATCGGAGGCAATCAGCCCCAGCATTTT. Protein product: CASSLIGGNQPQHF.

The table lists this clone with a few counts. The V call is TRBV27, the J call TRBJ2-7; 8 positions agree with TRBD2. CDR3 length: 19 amino acids. V lost 0 bases and J lost 2; bases outside the gene matches: 15. Germline V lookup: CDR1 MNHEY, CDR2 SMNVEV (reference sequence). CDR3 sequence reads: CASSLSGLGSGSGTYEQYF. DNA of the CDR3: TGTGCCAGCAGTTTATCGGGGTTGGGGAGCGGGAGTGGTACCTACGAGCAGTACTTC.

This clone was counted only a few times. This chain's CDR3 is CASKRGMGVSTEAFF. The CDR3 DNA sequence: TGTGCCAGCAAGAGGGGGATGGGGGTGAGCACTGAAGCTTTCTTT. The chain is built from TRBV2 and TRBJ1-1; D is perhaps TRBD1 (6 bases). Looked up from germline, CDR1 is SNHLY and CDR2 is FYNNEI. The CDR3 has 15 residues. The V end lost 7 bases, the J end lost 4 bases, and 19 bases lay between the germline ends.

The V call is TRBV4-1, the J call TRBJ2-7, with 8 bases lining up with TRBD1. Trimming removed 1 base from V and 2 bases from J; junction bases left unmatched: 4. The germline CDR1 and CDR2 sequences are MGHRA and YSYEKL. The CDR3 extends over 15 amino acids. The CDR3 nucleotides are TGCGCCAGCAGCCAAGTTCAGGGGGCCACCTACGAGCAGTACTTC. Translation: CASSQVQGATYEQYF.